What follows are 10 T cell receptor beta chains derived from one specimen sequenced in a study of blood T cell repertoires in COVID-19. Data came from immunoSEQ multiplex PCR; TCRdb stores just in-frame clones and leaves some out. The data contain around 140,000 clones, over 70% of them singletons. Sequenced: PBMCs or T cells enriched from blood (not recorded which). The source is a man between 45 and 60 years old in a cohort exposed to, infected with or recovered from COVID-19 (not recorded which).

The rearrangement uses TRBV19 and TRBJ1-2; 8 bases map to TRBD1. This CDR3 is 16 amino acids long. V was clipped by 1 base and J by 7 bases; unmatched bases: 11. Germline CDR1 and CDR2: LNHDA and SQIVND (reference sequence). This chain's CDR3 is CASSIGDRIITGGYTF. The CDR3 DNA follows: TGTGCCAGTAGTATAGGGGACAGGATAATTACGGGTGGCTACACCTTC.

The chain recombines TRBV7-6 with TRBJ2-7; 8 nucleotides agree with TRBD1. CDR1 SGHVS and CDR2 FNYEAQ come from the germline V gene. V lost 5 bases, J lost 2 bases, and 8 bases stayed unmatched. The CDR3 totals 15 residues. CDR3 amino acids: CASSPRTGPTYEQYF. The CDR3 DNA reads as TGTGCCAGCAGCCCGCGGACAGGGCCGACCTACGAGCAGTACTTC.

This rearrangement joins TRBV6-2 or TRBV6-3 to TRBJ2-5; 9 nucleotides match TRBD2. J gave up 5 bases and V 0 bases, and 7 bases lay outside the gene matches. The CDR3 consists of 16 residues. Germline CDR1 reads MNHEY; CDR2 reads SVGEGT. DNA for the CDR3: TGTGCCAGCAGTTACTCTGGCGGGGGGGCCTTGGAGACCCAGTACTTC. Translating gives CASSYSGGGALETQYF.

The genes are TRBV4-1 and TRBJ2-1; no reliable D call. This CDR3 contains 15 residues. With 2 bases removed from V and 0 bases from J, the gap between germline ends came to 8 bases. Germline-derived CDR1 and CDR2 are MGHRA and YSYEKL. The CDR3 here is CASSQSMSSYNEQFF. Written as DNA, the CDR3 is TGCGCCAGCAGCCAATCGATGAGCTCCTACAATGAGCAGTTCTTC.

The V gene is TRBV5-4, the J gene TRBJ2-5, with a possible D match to TRBD1 (6 bases). Trimming took off 4 bases at V and 1 base at J, with 11 bases between the two ends. CDR1 is SGHNT, CDR2 YYREEE, per germline (reference sequence). This CDR3 spans 14 amino acids. The CDR3 DNA sequence: TGTGCCAGCAGCCCAGGGGCAGCCCAAGAGACCCAGTACTTC. Translating gives CASSPGAAQETQYF.

The rearrangement links TRBV28 to TRBJ1-4, with 8 nucleotides matching TRBD1. From germline, CDR1 is MDHEN and CDR2 SYDVKM. The CDR3 length is 15 residues. V lost 5 bases to trimming and J lost 5 bases; unmatched junction nucleotides: 7. The CDR3 region is CASSRPGQVNEKLFF. Here the CDR3 DNA reads TGTGCCAGCAGTAGACCGGGACAGGTGAATGAAAAACTGTTTTTT.

This clone showed up many times. The V call is TRBV5-1, the J call TRBJ2-7, with TRBD2 identical over 8 bases. Germline values: CDR1 SGHRS, CDR2 YFSETQ. V lost 5 bases to trimming and J lost 0 bases; unmatched junction nucleotides: 16. The CDR3 runs to 18 residues. The CDR3 loop reads CASSPTSGSDYYSYEQYF. The CDR3, as DNA: TGCGCCAGCAGTCCAACGAGCGGGAGCGATTACTACTCCTACGAGCAGTACTTC.

This clone was recorded only once. The chain recombines TRBV6-2 or TRBV6-3 with TRBJ2-1; D possibly corresponds to TRBD1 (6 bases). Trimming cost V 6 bases and J 4 bases, with 16 bases left between them. Per germline, CDR1 MNHEY and CDR2 SVGEGT. The CDR3 runs to 15 residues. The CDR3 coding sequence is TGTGCCAGCAGCCCCGTTGGACAGAGATACAATGAGCAGTTCTTC. This translates into CASSPVGQRYNEQFF.

The chain uses TRBV18 and TRBJ2-7, with 14 bases fitting TRBD2. V shed 6 bases, J shed 1 base, and the junction held 14 bases outside the gene matches. Per the germline V gene, CDR1 is KGHSH and CDR2 is LQKENI. The CDR3 has 19 residues. The CDR3 reads CASSQGLAGDPQLSYEQYF. CDR3 bases: TGTGCCAGCTCGCAGGGACTAGCGGGAGACCCCCAACTATCCTACGAGCAGTACTTC.

For this clone: Because it lacks the conserved phenylalanine or tryptophan at the end, this CDR3 is likely a read error. Because the CDR3's place on the DNA is in doubt, the DNA is left out and the CDR3 is given as listed by TCRdb. J is TRBJ2-7 and V is TRBV4-1; TRBD1, the table's D call, lacks a check against the DNA. The germline CDR1 and CDR2 sequences are MGHRA and YSYEKL. The CDR3 totals 13 residues, both ends included. CDR3 loop: CASSQDQGSAVGI.